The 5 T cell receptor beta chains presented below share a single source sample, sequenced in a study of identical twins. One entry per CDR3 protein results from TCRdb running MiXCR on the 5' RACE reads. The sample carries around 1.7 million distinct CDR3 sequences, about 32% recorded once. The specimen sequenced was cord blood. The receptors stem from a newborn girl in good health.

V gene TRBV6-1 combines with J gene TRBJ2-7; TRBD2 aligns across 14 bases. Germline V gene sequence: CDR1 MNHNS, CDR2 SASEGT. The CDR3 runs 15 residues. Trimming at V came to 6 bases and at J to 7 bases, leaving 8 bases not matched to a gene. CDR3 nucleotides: TGTGCCAGCAGGGGACTAGCGGGAGCGTCGGGTGAGCAGTACTTC. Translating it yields CASRGLAGASGEQYF.

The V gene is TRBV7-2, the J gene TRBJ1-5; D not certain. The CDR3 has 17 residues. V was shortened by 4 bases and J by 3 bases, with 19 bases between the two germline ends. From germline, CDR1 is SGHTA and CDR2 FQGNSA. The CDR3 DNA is TGTGCCAGCAGCTCCAGCGGGTCCAAGAGATACAATCAGCCCCAGCATTTT. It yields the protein CASSSSGSKRYNQPQHF.

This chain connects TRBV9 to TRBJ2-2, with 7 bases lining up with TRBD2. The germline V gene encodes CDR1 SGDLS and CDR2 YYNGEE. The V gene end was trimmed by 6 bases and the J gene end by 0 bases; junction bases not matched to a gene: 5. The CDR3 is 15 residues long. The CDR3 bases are TGTGCCAGCACCCGAGCGGGACCGAACACCGGGGAGCTGTTTTTT. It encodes CASTRAGPNTGELFF.

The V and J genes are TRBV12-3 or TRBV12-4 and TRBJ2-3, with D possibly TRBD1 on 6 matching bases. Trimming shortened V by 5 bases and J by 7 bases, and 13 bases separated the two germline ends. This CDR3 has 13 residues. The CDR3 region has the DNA TGTGCCAGCAGTCCGGAGAGGGGGTATACGCAGTATTTT. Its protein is CASSPERGYTQYF.

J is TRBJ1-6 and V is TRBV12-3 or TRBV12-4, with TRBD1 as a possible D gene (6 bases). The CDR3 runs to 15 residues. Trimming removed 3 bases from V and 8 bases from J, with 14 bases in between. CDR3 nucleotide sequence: TGTGCCAGCAGTTTCGGGAACAGGGTCGATTCACCCCTCCACTTT. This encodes CASSFGNRVDSPLHF.